This T cell receptor beta chain originates from a study of T cells in Graves' hyperthyroidism and ophthalmopathy. RNA transcripts served as the template for amplifying TCR beta CDR3 regions. Primed by the HTBI set, a first-round RT-PCR was run on the TCR CDR3. TCRdb ran MiXCR on the multiplex PCR reads and lists one entry per CDR3 protein. The table lists around 200,000 distinct CDR3 sequences, about a sixth of them singletons, with roughly 30% in the top ten. Exclusion of a patient resulted from uncontrolled infection, other autoimmune disease, pregnancy or lactation. This clonotype occurred a few times. The material sequenced was blood. The TCR sequence derives from a woman in her forties or fifties with Graves' hyperthyroidism.

The CDR3 DNA reads as TGCGCCAGCAGCAAGAACAGGGGGGAGACCCAGTACTTC. As protein: CASSKNRGETQYF. The chain uses TRBV5-1 and TRBJ2-5, with 8 positions matching TRBD1. V trimming: 4 bases; J trimming: 5 bases; junction bases outside the gene matches: 4. CDR1 is SGHRS, CDR2 YFSETQ, per germline. The CDR3 consists of 13 residues.